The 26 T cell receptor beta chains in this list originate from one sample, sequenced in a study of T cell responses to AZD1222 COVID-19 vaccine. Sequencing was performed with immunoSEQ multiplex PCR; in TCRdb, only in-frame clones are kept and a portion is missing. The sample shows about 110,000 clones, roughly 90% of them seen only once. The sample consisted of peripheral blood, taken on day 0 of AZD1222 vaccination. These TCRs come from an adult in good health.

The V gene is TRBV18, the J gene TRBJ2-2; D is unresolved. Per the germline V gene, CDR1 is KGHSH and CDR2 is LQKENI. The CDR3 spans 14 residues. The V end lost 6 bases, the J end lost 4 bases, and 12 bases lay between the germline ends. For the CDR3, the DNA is TGTGCCAGCTCCGCCGTAGGCGGCACCGGGGAGCTGTTTTTT. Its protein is CASSAVGGTGELFF. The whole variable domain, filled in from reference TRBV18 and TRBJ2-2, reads NAGVMQNPRHLVRRRGQEARLRCSPMKGHSHVYWYRQLPEEGLKFMVYLQKENIIDESGMPKERFSAEFPKEGPSILRIQQVVRGDSAAYFCASSAVGGTGELFFGEGSRLTVL.

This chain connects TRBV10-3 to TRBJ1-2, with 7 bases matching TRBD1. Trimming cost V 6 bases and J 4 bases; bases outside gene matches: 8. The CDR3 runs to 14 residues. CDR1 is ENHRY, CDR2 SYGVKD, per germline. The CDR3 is CAISPAGGSYGYTF. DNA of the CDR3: TGTGCCATCAGCCCCGCAGGGGGGAGCTATGGCTACACCTTC.

DNA of the CDR3: TGTGCCTGGAGTGTAGGTCTAGCGGGGACTGATACGCAGTATTTT. Its translation is CAWSVGLAGTDTQYF. The V and J genes are TRBV30 and TRBJ2-3, with TRBD2 identical over 9 bases. CDR3 size: 15 residues. The trim removed 0 bases at V and 6 bases at J, leaving 7 bases unmatched. CDR1 and CDR2 (germline): GTSNPN, SVGIG (reference sequence).

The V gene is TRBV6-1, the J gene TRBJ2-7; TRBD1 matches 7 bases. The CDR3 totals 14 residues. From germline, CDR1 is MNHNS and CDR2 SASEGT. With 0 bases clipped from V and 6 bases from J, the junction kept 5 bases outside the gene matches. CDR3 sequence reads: CASSEAGTVAEQYF. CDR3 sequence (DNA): TGTGCCAGCAGTGAAGCGGGGACAGTTGCCGAGCAGTACTTC.

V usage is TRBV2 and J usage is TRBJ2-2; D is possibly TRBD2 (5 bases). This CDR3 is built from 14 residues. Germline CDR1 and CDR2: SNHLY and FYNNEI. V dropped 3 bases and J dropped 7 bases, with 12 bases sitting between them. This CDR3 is CASSDYSANGELFF. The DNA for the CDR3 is TGTGCCAGCAGTGATTATAGCGCTAACGGGGAGCTGTTTTTT.

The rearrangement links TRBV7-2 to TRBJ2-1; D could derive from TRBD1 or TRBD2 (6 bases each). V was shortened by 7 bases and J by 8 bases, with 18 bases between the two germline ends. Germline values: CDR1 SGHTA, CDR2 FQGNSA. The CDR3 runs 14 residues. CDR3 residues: CASIWGARSDEQFF. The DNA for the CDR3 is TGTGCCAGCATCTGGGGGGCAAGGTCTGATGAGCAGTTCTTC.

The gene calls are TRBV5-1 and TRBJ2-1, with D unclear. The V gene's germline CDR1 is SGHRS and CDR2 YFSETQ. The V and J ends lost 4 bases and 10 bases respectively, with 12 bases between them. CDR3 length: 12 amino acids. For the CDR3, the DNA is TGCGCCAGCAGCCTTGAGGTGGCGGAGCAGTTCTTC. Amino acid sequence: CASSLEVAEQFF.

The CDR3 loop is CASAQDRVSNQPQHF. In nucleotides, the CDR3 is TGTGCCAGCGCCCAGGACAGGGTGAGCAATCAGCCCCAGCATTTT. The chain uses TRBV27 and TRBJ1-5; 8 bases are a match to TRBD1. Germline lookup yields CDR1 MNHEY and CDR2 SMNVEV (reference sequence). V trimming: 8 bases; J trimming: 1 base; junction bases outside the gene matches: 7. The CDR3 has 15 residues.

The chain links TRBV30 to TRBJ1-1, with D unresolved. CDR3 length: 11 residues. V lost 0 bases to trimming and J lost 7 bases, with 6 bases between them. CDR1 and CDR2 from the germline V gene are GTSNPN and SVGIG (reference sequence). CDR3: CAWSVADEAFF. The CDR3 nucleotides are TGTGCCTGGAGTGTAGCAGATGAAGCTTTCTTT.

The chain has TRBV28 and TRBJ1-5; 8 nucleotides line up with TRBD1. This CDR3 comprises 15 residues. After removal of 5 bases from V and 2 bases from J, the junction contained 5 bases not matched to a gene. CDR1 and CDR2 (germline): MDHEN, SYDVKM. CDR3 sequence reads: CASSPTGVGNQPQHF. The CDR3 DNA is TGTGCCAGCAGTCCGACAGGGGTTGGCAATCAGCCCCAGCATTTT.

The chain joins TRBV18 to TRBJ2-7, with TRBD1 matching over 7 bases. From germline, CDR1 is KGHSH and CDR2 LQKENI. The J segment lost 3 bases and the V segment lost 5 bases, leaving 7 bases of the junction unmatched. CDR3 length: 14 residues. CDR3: CASSVGQSVYEQYF. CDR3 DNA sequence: TGTGCCAGCTCAGTGGGACAGTCAGTCTACGAGCAGTACTTC.

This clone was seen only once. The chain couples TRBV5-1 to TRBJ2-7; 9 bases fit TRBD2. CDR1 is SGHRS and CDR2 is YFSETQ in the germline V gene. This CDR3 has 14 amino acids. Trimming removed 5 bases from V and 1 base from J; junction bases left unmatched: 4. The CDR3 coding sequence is TGCGCCAGCAGTCAAAGCGGGGGGTCCTACGAGCAGTACTTC. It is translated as CASSQSGGSYEQYF.

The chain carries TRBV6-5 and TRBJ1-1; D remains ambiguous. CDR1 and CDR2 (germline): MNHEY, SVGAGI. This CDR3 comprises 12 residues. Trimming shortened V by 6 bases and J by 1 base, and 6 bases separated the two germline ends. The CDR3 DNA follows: TGTGCCAGCAGCCCCGGGAACACTGAAGCTTTCTTT. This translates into CASSPGNTEAFF.

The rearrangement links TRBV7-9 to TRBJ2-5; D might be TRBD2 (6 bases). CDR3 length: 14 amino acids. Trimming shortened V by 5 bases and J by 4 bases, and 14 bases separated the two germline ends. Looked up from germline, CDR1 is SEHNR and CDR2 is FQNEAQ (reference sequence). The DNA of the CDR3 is TGTGCCAGCAGCCGTCAGACTAGGGGAGAGACCCAGTACTTC. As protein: CASSRQTRGETQYF.

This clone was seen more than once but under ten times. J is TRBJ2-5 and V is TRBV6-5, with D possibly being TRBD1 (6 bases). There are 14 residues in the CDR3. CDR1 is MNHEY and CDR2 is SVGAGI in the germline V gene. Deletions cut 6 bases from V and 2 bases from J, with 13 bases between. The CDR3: CASSGDRPQETQYF. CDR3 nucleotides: TGTGCCAGCAGCGGCGACAGGCCTCAAGAGACCCAGTACTTC.

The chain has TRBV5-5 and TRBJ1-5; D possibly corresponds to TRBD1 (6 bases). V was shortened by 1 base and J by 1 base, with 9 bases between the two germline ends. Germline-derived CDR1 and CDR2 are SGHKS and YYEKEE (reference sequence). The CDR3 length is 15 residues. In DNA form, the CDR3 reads TGTGCCAGCAGCTTGCAGGGGTTAAGCAATCAGCCCCAGCATTTT. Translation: CASSLQGLSNQPQHF. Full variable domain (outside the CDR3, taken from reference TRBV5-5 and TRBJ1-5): DAGVTQSPTHLIKTRGQQVTLRCSPISGHKSVSWYQQVLGQGPQFIFQYYEKEERGRGNFPDRFSARQFPNYSSELNVNALLLGDSALYLCASSLQGLSNQPQHFGDGTRLSIL.

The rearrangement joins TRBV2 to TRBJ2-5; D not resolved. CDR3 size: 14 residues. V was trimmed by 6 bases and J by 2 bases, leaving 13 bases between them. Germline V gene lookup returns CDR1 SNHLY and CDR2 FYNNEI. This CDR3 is CASSPKTVQETQYF. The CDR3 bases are TGTGCCAGCAGCCCCAAGACGGTACAAGAGACCCAGTACTTC.

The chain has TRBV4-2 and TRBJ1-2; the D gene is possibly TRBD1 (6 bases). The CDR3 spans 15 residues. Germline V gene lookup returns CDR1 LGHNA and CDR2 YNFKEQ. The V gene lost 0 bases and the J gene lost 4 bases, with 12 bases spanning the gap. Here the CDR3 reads CASSQDLGGPYGYTF. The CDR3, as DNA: TGTGCCAGCAGCCAAGATCTAGGGGGTCCCTATGGCTACACCTTC.

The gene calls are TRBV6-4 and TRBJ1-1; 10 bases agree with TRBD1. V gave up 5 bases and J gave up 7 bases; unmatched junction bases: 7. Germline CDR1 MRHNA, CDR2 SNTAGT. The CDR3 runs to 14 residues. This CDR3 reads CASSLDRGRGEAFF. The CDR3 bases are TGTGCCAGCAGTCTCGACAGGGGGCGAGGTGAAGCTTTCTTT.

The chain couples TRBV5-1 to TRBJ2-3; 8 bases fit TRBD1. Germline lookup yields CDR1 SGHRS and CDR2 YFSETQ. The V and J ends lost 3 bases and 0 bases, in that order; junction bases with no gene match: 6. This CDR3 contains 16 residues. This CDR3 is CASSSSTGVSTDTQYF. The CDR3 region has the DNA TGCGCCAGCAGCTCATCGACAGGGGTGAGCACAGATACGCAGTATTTT.

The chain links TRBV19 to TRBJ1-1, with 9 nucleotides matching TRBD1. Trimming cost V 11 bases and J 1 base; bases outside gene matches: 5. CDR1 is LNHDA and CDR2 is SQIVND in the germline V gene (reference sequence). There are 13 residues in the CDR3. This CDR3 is CASGTGTNTEAFF. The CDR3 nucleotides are TGTGCCTCAGGGACAGGGACGAACACTGAAGCTTTCTTT.

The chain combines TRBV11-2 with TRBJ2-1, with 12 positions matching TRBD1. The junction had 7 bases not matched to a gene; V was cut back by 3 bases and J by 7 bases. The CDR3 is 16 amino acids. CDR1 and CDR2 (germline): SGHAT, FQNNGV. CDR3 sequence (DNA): TGTGCCAGCAGCTTTCCGGGACAGGGGGCTCGGAATGAGCAGTTCTTC. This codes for CASSFPGQGARNEQFF.

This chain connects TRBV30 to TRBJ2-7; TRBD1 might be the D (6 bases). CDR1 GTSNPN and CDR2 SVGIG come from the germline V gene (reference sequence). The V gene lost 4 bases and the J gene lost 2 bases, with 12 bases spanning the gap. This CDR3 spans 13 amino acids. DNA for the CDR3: TGTGCCTGGACGGCAGGGGCCGCCTACGAGCAGTACTTC. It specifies CAWTAGAAYEQYF.

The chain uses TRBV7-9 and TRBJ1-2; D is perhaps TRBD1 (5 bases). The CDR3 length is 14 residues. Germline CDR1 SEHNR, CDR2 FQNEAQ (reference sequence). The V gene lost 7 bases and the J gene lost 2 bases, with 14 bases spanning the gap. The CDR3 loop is CASTASGGNYGYTF. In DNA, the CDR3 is TGTGCCAGCACCGCATCTGGGGGAAACTATGGCTACACCTTC.

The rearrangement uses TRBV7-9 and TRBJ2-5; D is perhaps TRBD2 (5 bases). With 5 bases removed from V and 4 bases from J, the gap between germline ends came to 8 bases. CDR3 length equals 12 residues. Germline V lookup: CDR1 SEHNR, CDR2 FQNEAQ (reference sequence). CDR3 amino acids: CASSPSGETQYF. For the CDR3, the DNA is TGTGCCAGCAGCCCCAGCGGAGAGACCCAGTACTTC.

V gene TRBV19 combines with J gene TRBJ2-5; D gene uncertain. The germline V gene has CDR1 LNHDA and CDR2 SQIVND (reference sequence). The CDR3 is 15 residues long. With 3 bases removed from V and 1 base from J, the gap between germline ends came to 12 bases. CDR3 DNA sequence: TGTGCCAGTAGTATGATCGGGTCGGGCCAAGAGACCCAGTACTTC. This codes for CASSMIGSGQETQYF.